The 28 T cell receptor beta chains given below trace back to one sample, sequenced in a study of cytomegalovirus exposure and HLA in healthy donors. The primer mix had 60 Vbeta and 13 Jbeta primers. The protocol was immunoSEQ multiplex PCR, while the TCRdb copy is restricted to in-frame clones and leaves out a portion. The data contain roughly 170,000 clones, over 60% of them singletons. The sample comprised PBMCs. Receptor source: a girl aged 10-17 years in good health and CMV-seronegative.

V and J are TRBV5-1 and TRBJ2-1; 10 bases map to TRBD1. This CDR3 is 16 amino acids long. CDR1 and CDR2 (germline): SGHRS, YFSETQ. J lost 7 bases, V lost 0 bases, and 7 bases had no gene match. As DNA, the CDR3 is TGCGCCAGCAGCTTGGGAGACGGACAGGGGGAGAATGAGCAGTTCTTC. Residues: CASSLGDGQGENEQFF.

This sequence joins TRBV7-6 and TRBJ2-7; possible D gene TRBD2, 6 bases. Germline assignment: CDR1 SGHVS and CDR2 FNYEAQ. The V end lost 5 bases, the J end lost 3 bases, and 14 bases lay between the germline ends. This CDR3 is built from 14 residues. The CDR3 loop is CASSQQEGDYEQYF. The CDR3, as DNA: TGTGCCAGCAGCCAACAGGAGGGAGACTACGAGCAGTACTTC.

This clone has just a few counts. The chain combines TRBV4-1 with TRBJ1-2, with a possible D match to TRBD1 (5 bases). Germline CDR1 reads MGHRA; CDR2 reads YSYEKL. The CDR3 is 15 amino acids. V was cut by 3 bases and J by 9 bases, with 20 bases left in between. CDR3 amino acids: CASSQGFRGLSSYTF. As DNA, the CDR3 is TGCGCCAGCAGCCAGGGGTTTCGGGGACTTAGTAGCTACACCTTC.

J is TRBJ2-7 and V is TRBV7-9, with 14 bases fitting TRBD2. The V gene end was trimmed by 3 bases and the J gene end by 7 bases; junction bases not matched to a gene: 2. The CDR3 sequence is 14 residues long. The germline V gene encodes CDR1 SEHNR and CDR2 FQNEAQ (reference sequence). In DNA, the CDR3 is TGTGCCAGCAGCTTCGGGACTAGCGGGGGAGAGCAGTACTTC. Encoded protein: CASSFGTSGGEQYF. The whole variable domain, remainder taken from reference TRBV7-9 and TRBJ2-7, is DTGVSQNPRHKITKRGQNVTFRCDPISEHNRLYWYRQTLGQGPEFLTYFQNEAQLEKSRLLSDRFSAERPKGSFSTLEIQRTEQGDSAMYLCASSFGTSGGEQYFGPGTRLTVT.

The sample holds one count of this clone. The chain joins TRBV7-6 to TRBJ1-5; D gene unclear. From germline, CDR1 is SGHVS and CDR2 FNYEAQ. This CDR3 region has 15 residues. V was trimmed by 1 base and J by 2 bases, leaving 9 bases between them. The CDR3 protein is CASSLGAAGNQPQHF. As DNA, the CDR3 is TGTGCCAGCAGCTTAGGTGCCGCGGGCAATCAGCCCCAGCATTTT.

The chain uses TRBV5-1 and TRBJ2-1; D gene uncertain. In germline, CDR1 is SGHRS, CDR2 YFSETQ. The CDR3 spans 11 residues. Deletions cut 0 bases from V and 15 bases from J, with 10 bases between. The CDR3 loop reads CASSLDRVLFF. CDR3 nucleotides: TGCGCCAGCAGCTTGGATAGAGTACTGTTCTTC.

V gene TRBV30 combines with J gene TRBJ1-5; 7 bases line up with TRBD1. Germline V gives CDR1 GTSNPN, CDR2 SVGIG (reference sequence). The CDR3 has 14 residues. V was pared by 5 bases and J by 5 bases, with 9 bases of the junction left unmatched. CDR3 region: CAWAGTVRDQPQHF. Here the CDR3 DNA reads TGTGCCTGGGCCGGGACAGTACGGGATCAGCCCCAGCATTTT. The complete variable domain, with remaining parts taken from reference TRBV30 and TRBJ1-5, reads SQTIHQWPATLVQPVGSPLSLECTVEGTSNPNLYWYRQAAGRGLQLLFYSVGIGQISSEVPQNLSASRPQDRQFILSSKKLLLSDSGFYLCAWAGTVRDQPQHFGDGTRLSIL.

This clone has a single count. The chain joins TRBV2 to TRBJ1-5, with a possible D match to TRBD1 (5 bases). The germline V and J ends were trimmed by 0 bases and 6 bases, with 9 bases remaining between them. CDR1 SNHLY and CDR2 FYNNEI come from the germline V gene. The CDR3 extends over 14 amino acids. CDR3 in amino acids: CASSEAGGSQPQHF. CDR3 bases: TGTGCCAGCAGTGAAGCTGGGGGGAGTCAGCCCCAGCATTTT.

This clone has more than one count but fewer than ten. The chain uses TRBV6-1 and TRBJ1-2; TRBD1 might be the D (5 bases). The CDR3 runs 14 residues. Deletions cut 2 bases from V and 3 bases from J, with 10 bases between. Germline assignment: CDR1 MNHNS and CDR2 SASEGT. CDR3 sequence: CASSEPRRDYGYTF. The DNA of the CDR3 is TGTGCCAGCAGTGAACCCCGCAGGGACTATGGCTACACCTTC.

This clone appeared a few times. The rearrangement joins TRBV7-9 to TRBJ2-1; 10 nucleotides match TRBD2. CDR3 size: 17 residues. The V gene's germline CDR1 is SEHNR and CDR2 FQNEAQ (reference sequence). V lost 1 base, J lost 2 bases, and 5 bases stayed unmatched. Here the CDR3 DNA reads TGTGCCAGCAGCTTAGAGCGGGGGGGCGGAACCTACAATGAGCAGTTCTTC. It encodes CASSLERGGGTYNEQFF.

This clone has a single count. The chain employs TRBV29-1 and TRBJ1-2, with TRBD1 identical over 9 bases. Germline V CDR1 and CDR2: SQVTM, ANQGSEA. CDR3 length equals 13 residues. With V trimmed by 7 bases and J by 2 bases, 5 bases remained unmatched. The CDR3 bases are TGCAGCGCCCCCGACAGGGGGAACTATGGCTACACCTTC. Translated, it gives CSAPDRGNYGYTF.

The rearrangement links TRBV6-5 to TRBJ2-3; 7 nucleotides match TRBD2. CDR3 size: 15 residues. The germline V gene has CDR1 MNHEY and CDR2 SVGAGI. V was clipped by 2 bases and J by 7 bases; unmatched bases: 9. In DNA form, the CDR3 reads TGTGCCAGCAGTTACGGGAGGGGCGGGGGTTATACGCAGTATTTT. This sequence encodes CASSYGRGGGYTQYF.

The CDR3 nucleotides read TGTGCCAGCAGTTCCGGAGTCAATGAGCAGTTCTTC. This encodes CASSSGVNEQFF. The gene calls are TRBV7-9 and TRBJ2-1; D ambiguous. The V and J ends lost 6 bases and 6 bases respectively, with 9 bases between them. CDR3 length: 12 residues. Germline assignment: CDR1 SEHNR and CDR2 FQNEAQ (reference sequence).

The V call is TRBV7-6, the J call TRBJ2-7; 8 nucleotides agree with TRBD1. This CDR3 comprises 14 residues. V trimming: 5 bases; J trimming: 7 bases; junction bases outside the gene matches: 10. Looked up from germline, CDR1 is SGHVS and CDR2 is FNYEAQ. The CDR3 nucleotides read TGTGCCAGCAGCGATCGGGACAGGACCCTGGAGCAGTACTTC. Translation gives CASSDRDRTLEQYF.

Only a few counts were recorded for this clone. The J gene is TRBJ1-6, the V gene TRBV2; 7 bases map to TRBD1. V shed 7 bases, J shed 9 bases, and the junction held 3 bases outside the gene matches. The CDR3 runs 12 residues. Germline CDR1 SNHLY, CDR2 FYNNEI. CDR3 DNA sequence: TGTGCCAGCACGACAGGGAGTTCACCCCTCCACTTT. Protein product: CASTTGSSPLHF.

V usage is TRBV6-6 and J usage is TRBJ2-7; 7 nucleotides line up with TRBD1. Germline V gene sequence: CDR1 MNHNY, CDR2 SVGAGI (reference sequence). V trimming: 5 bases; J trimming: 6 bases; junction bases outside the gene matches: 10. The CDR3 sequence is 14 residues long. The CDR3 here is CASSIRQGISEQYF. The CDR3 coding sequence is TGTGCCAGCAGTATCCGACAGGGCATATCCGAGCAGTACTTC.

The V and J genes are TRBV7-2 and TRBJ1-4; weak D call: TRBD1 (5 bases). V gave up 7 bases and J gave up 5 bases, with 14 bases separating them. Germline CDR1 SGHTA, CDR2 FQGNSA. The CDR3 extends over 14 amino acids. The CDR3 protein is CASNKGAENEKLFF. The CDR3 DNA follows: TGTGCCAGCAATAAAGGGGCAGAGAATGAAAAACTGTTTTTT.

About this clone itself: Other nucleotide sequences in the sample specify the same CDR3. The chain recombines TRBV9 with TRBJ2-1, with 9 bases that match TRBD2. The CDR3 runs to 15 residues. CDR1 and CDR2 from the germline V gene are SGDLS and YYNGEE. Germline trimming cut 0 bases from V and 4 bases from J; bases unmatched to any gene: 2. The CDR3 DNA sequence: TGTGCCAGCAGCGTAGGAAGCGGGGGGTACAATGAGCAGTTCTTC. It codes for CASSVGSGGYNEQFF. Using reference TRBV9 and TRBJ2-1 for the parts outside the CDR3, the full variable domain is DSGVTQTPKHLITATGQRVTLRCSPRSGDLSVYWYQQSLDQGLQFLIQYYNGEERAKGNILERFSAQQFPDLHSELNLSSLELGDSALYFCASSVGSGGYNEQFFGPGTRLTVL.

This clone was recorded a few times. The junction does not match germline at one end; this may be a read error. This rearrangement joins TRBV7-7 to TRBJ2-5, with unresolved D. This CDR3 is 15 amino acids long. Looked up from germline, CDR1 is SSHAT and CDR2 is FNYEAQ (reference sequence). The CDR3, as DNA: TGTGCTAGCAGCTACCTTACCGGGTCGCAAGAGACCCAGTACTTC. Translation gives CASSYLTGSQETQYF.

A remark on this clone: An end of the junction does not agree with germline; a read error may underlie this. CDR3 DNA: TGTGCCGGAGACAGGAGCTCCTATAATTCGCCCCTCCACTTT. Translated, it gives CAGDRSSYNSPLHF. The chain is built from TRBV2 and TRBJ1-6; tentative D call: TRBD1 (6 bases). CDR1 and CDR2 (germline): SNHLY, FYNNEI. The CDR3 loop spans 14 amino acids.

The chain carries TRBV6-5 and TRBJ1-6; D possibly corresponds to TRBD1 (5 bases). Germline V gene sequence: CDR1 MNHEY, CDR2 SVGAGI. V lost 4 bases and J 8 bases, leaving 12 bases between the germline ends. The CDR3 is made up of 14 amino acids. For the CDR3, the DNA is TGTGCCAGCAGTTCTGAGTCCAGGGATTCACCCCTCCACTTT. Translation gives CASSSESRDSPLHF.

V gene TRBV10-2 combines with J gene TRBJ1-1; TRBD1 matches at 9 bases. The CDR3 is made up of 12 amino acids. CDR1 is WSHSY, CDR2 SAAADI, per germline. The V gene end was trimmed by 0 bases and the J gene end by 11 bases; junction bases not matched to a gene: 1. The CDR3 region is CASSESGQGAFF. CDR3 nucleotides: TGCGCCAGCAGTGAGTCCGGACAGGGGGCTTTCTTT.

The rearrangement joins TRBV10-2 to TRBJ1-5; 7 nucleotides match TRBD1. After removal of 6 bases from V and 5 bases from J, the junction contained 10 bases not matched to a gene. Germline V CDR1 and CDR2: WSHSY, SAAADI. This CDR3 is built from 15 residues. CDR3 loop: CASSHTGALDQPQHF. CDR3 sequence (DNA): TGCGCCAGCAGCCACACAGGGGCGCTAGATCAGCCCCAGCATTTT.

The gene calls are TRBV5-1 and TRBJ2-7; TRBD1 aligns across 11 bases. The CDR3 loop spans 15 amino acids. Trimming removed 4 bases from V and 3 bases from J; junction bases left unmatched: 6. CDR1 and CDR2 from the germline V gene are SGHRS and YFSETQ. CDR3 coding DNA: TGCGCCAGCAGCCCTACCGGGACAGGGGGCTACGAGCAGTACTTC. The encoded protein is CASSPTGTGGYEQYF.

V and J are TRBV11-3 and TRBJ2-1, with TRBD2 identical over 9 bases. Trimming at V came to 1 base and at J to 2 bases, leaving 3 bases not matched to a gene. The CDR3 is 16 amino acids. Germline values: CDR1 SGHNT, CDR2 YENEEA. CDR3 residues: CASSLGVAGAYNEQFF. The CDR3 DNA is TGTGCCAGCAGCTTAGGGGTAGCGGGGGCCTACAATGAGCAGTTCTTC.

The chain employs TRBV4-1 and TRBJ2-5; tentative D call: TRBD2 (7 bases). This CDR3 comprises 16 residues. The V end was cut by 6 bases, the J end by 2 bases, with 19 bases between. CDR1 is MGHRA, CDR2 YSYEKL, per germline. CDR3 protein: CASSRDTGGPQETQYF. The CDR3 coding sequence is TGCGCCAGCAGTCGCGATACGGGGGGCCCTCAAGAGACCCAGTACTTC.

The V call is TRBV27, the J call TRBJ2-7, with D perhaps TRBD1 (5 bases). The V end was cut by 2 bases, the J end by 4 bases, with 15 bases between. This CDR3 region has 15 residues. Germline V CDR1 and CDR2: MNHEY, SMNVEV (reference sequence). The CDR3 DNA reads as TGTGCCAGCAGTTTAGGGCGGCAGGGCTGGTACGAGCAGTACTTC. Its translation: CASSLGRQGWYEQYF.

The chain links TRBV10-3 to TRBJ2-3; 13 bases line up with TRBD2. The CDR3 is 18 residues long. Germline V CDR1 and CDR2: ENHRY, SYGVKD. V shed 3 bases and J 2 bases; nucleotides not matched to a gene: 8. For the CDR3, the DNA is TGTGCCATCAGTGAACCGACTAGCGGGGGGAAGGACACAGATACGCAGTATTTT. Its translation is CAISEPTSGGKDTDTQYF.